This T cell receptor (beta chain) was documented in a study of blood T cell repertoires in COVID-19. Background on the study: Samples taken during acute and convalescent COVID-19 were collected in the United States, Italy and Spain. Sample material is recorded as cDNA or gDNA derived from T cells, B-cell-depleted T cells, or PBMCs.

Original processing notes: Using reference gene primer amplification, nucleated cell counts were estimated. The assay was immunoSEQ multiplex PCR, and TCRdb's table has in-frame clones only and misses some. D and trimming were read from the DNA, whereas the V and J calls and clone size are those reported in that table. The sample contains fewer than 200,000 clones, about 83% of which appear only once. This CDR3 region has 13 residues. Looked up from germline, CDR1 is SQVTM and CDR2 is ANQGSEA. The V end lost 4 bases, the J end lost 2 bases, and 11 bases lay between the germline ends. The Seattle patients, enrolled during active infection, were followed longitudinally.

V gene TRBV29-1 combines with J gene TRBJ1-1; D perhaps matches TRBD1 (6 bases). The source material was peripheral blood. The clonotype was recovered from a woman aged 65 to 85 with COVID-19, enrolled during active disease. The DNA for the CDR3 is TGCAGCGTTGGGCGGGGGCCCAACACTGAAGCTTTCTTT. It yields the protein CSVGRGPNTEAFF. Full variable domain (outside the CDR3, taken from reference TRBV29-1 and TRBJ1-1): SAVISQKPSRDICQRGTSLTIQCQVDSQVTMMFWYRQQPGQSLTLIATANQGSEATYESGFVIDKFPISRPNLTFSTLTVSNMSPEDSSIYLCSVGRGPNTEAFFGQGTRLTVV.